This T cell receptor beta chain is drawn from a study of T cell changes during pregnancy in multiple sclerosis. Deletions cut 1 base from V and 1 base from J, with 19 bases between. Per the germline V gene, CDR1 is MNHNS and CDR2 is SASEGT. CDR3 length equals 18 residues. Produced via immunoSEQ multiplex PCR; TCRdb's table is partial and in-frame only. This table has approximately 68,000 clones, 90% to 95% appearing once. V and J are TRBV6-1 and TRBJ1-1; D possibly corresponds to TRBD1 (5 bases). The sequence was collected from a female donor in good health, enrolled as a control in a pregnancy study. Sequences were derived from peripheral blood, sampled in the third trimester of pregnancy. The CDR3 protein is CASSEEGAAINQNTEAFF. For the CDR3, the DNA is TGTGCCAGCAGTGAAGAAGGGGCAGCGATTAACCAGAACACTGAAGCTTTCTTT.